This T cell receptor beta chain was obtained from a study of control samples from healthy donors and cancer patients. The CDR3 has 16 amino acids. V dropped 0 bases and J dropped 1 base, with 12 bases sitting between them. Looked up from germline, CDR1 is MNHEY and CDR2 is SVGAGI. Generated by immunoSEQ multiplex PCR, the TCRdb table keeps only in-frame clones and is missing some. Of some 120,000 clones in the sample, roughly 92% were seen once. The clonotype originates from a man younger than 40 in good health. This chain links TRBV6-5 with TRBJ1-2; the D gene is possibly TRBD1 (6 bases). Sequencing input: blood. The CDR3 coding sequence is TGTGCCAGCAGTTACTCCACAGGGAGAATTAACTATGGCTACACCTTC. Amino acids: CASSYSTGRINYGYTF.